This T cell receptor (beta chain) was captured by sequencing in a study of graft-versus-host responses after intestinal transplantation. For the study at large: Every one of the recipients received anti-thymocyte globulin induction and afterwards took tacrolimus and steroids for around 3 years.

Researchers sorted proliferating CFSE-low CD3+CD4+ and CD3+CD8+ responders once the reaction had finished. Some clones are missing from TCRdb's copy, which holds only in-frame ones; the method was immunoSEQ multiplex PCR. This sample has around 4,000 clones, with 20% to 25% found just once. J lost 4 bases, V lost 3 bases, and 3 bases had no gene match. The CDR3 has 14 amino acids. Germline CDR1 reads MNHEY; CDR2 reads SMNVEV (reference sequence). This clone was counted only a few times. The V gene is TRBV27, the J gene TRBJ2-1; 7 bases fit TRBD2. The source material was alloreactive CD4+ T cells from a mixed lymphocyte reaction culture, sampled before transplantation. Subset of the sample: CFSE-low proliferating T cells sorted from approximately 6-day pre-transplant mixed lymphocyte reaction (GvH or HvG direction). This receptor was taken from a human patient who was an organ donor for intestinal transplantation. CDR3 in amino acids: CASSFRGDYNEQFF. The CDR3 coding sequence is TGTGCCAGCAGTTTCCGGGGGGATTACAATGAGCAGTTCTTC.